This T cell receptor beta chain was sequenced for a study of blood T cell repertoires in COVID-19. Study information: From the United States, Italy and Spain came samples of acute and convalescent COVID-19. The analysed material was cDNA or gDNA that came from T cells, B-cell-depleted T cells, or PBMCs.

The CDR3 has 15 amino acids. The ends were cut back, 4 bases at V and 0 bases at J, with 13 bases in the middle. The V gene's germline CDR1 is MNHEY and CDR2 SVGAGI. The data were produced by immunoSEQ multiplex PCR, yet TCRdb's version contains in-frame clones alone and is incomplete. The sample records 65,000 to 70,000 clones, about 86% being singletons. The genes are TRBV6-5 and TRBJ2-7, with D tentatively TRBD1 (6 bases). The sequencing input was peripheral blood. This receptor was identified in a man aged 45-65 years with acute or convalescent COVID-19. The CDR3 here is CASSSDARGSYEQYF. CDR3 nucleotide sequence: TGTGCCAGCAGTTCTGACGCCAGGGGCTCCTACGAGCAGTACTTC.